This T cell receptor beta chain was sequenced during a study of PD-1 blockade in mismatch repair-deficient tumors. The table came from immunoSEQ multiplex PCR; TCRdb's copy has only in-frame clones and leaves some out. The table includes under 150,000 clones, about 88% detected once. In this sample, this clone turned up once. V lost 5 bases, J lost 1 base, and 10 bases stayed unmatched. This CDR3 has 17 residues. Looked up from germline, CDR1 is PRHDT and CDR2 is FYEKMQ (reference sequence). The TCR-sequenced patients were a few responders to pembrolizumab. Sample: peripheral blood, taken 44 weeks after starting pembrolizumab. The receptor comes from an adult with mismatch repair-deficient cancer. The chain carries TRBV13 and TRBJ1-3, with 8 bases matching TRBD1. CDR3 bases: TGTGCCAGCAGCACCGGACAGGGTTTTGTATCTGGAAACACCATATATTTT. It is translated as CASSTGQGFVSGNTIYF.